The 30 T cell receptor beta chains below come from one sample, sequenced in a study of blood T cell repertoires in COVID-19. Generated by immunoSEQ multiplex PCR, the TCRdb table keeps only in-frame clones and is missing some. Of 320,000 or so clones in the sample, roughly 87% are singletons; the top ten hold roughly 0.94%. Sequences were obtained from PBMCs or T cells enriched from blood (not recorded which). Receptors originate from a woman aged 30 to 39 who had recovered from COVID-19.

The rearrangement uses TRBV7-8 and TRBJ1-4; no definite D call. The V end was cut by 1 base, the J end by 12 bases, with 9 bases between. CDR1 and CDR2 (germline): SGHVS, FQNEAQ. The length of the CDR3 is 12 residues. CDR3 loop: CASSLGGVELFF. The CDR3 bases are TGTGCCAGCAGCTTAGGGGGAGTGGAACTGTTTTTT.

The V and J genes are TRBV18 and TRBJ1-2; no clear D. V shed 1 base and J shed 2 bases, with 11 bases lying between them. Per germline, CDR1 KGHSH and CDR2 LQKENI. The CDR3 runs to 15 residues. CDR3 amino acids: CASSPLSGINYGYTF. In nucleotides, the CDR3 is TGTGCCAGCTCACCACTTTCGGGGATCAACTATGGCTACACCTTC.

The CDR3 sequence is CASSRTFNQPQHF. CDR3 sequence (DNA): TGTGCCAGCAGTCGGACTTTCAATCAGCCCCAGCATTTT. V and J are TRBV9 and TRBJ1-5; D unresolved. The CDR3 runs 13 residues. From germline, CDR1 is SGDLS and CDR2 YYNGEE. V was cut by 5 bases and J by 3 bases, with 9 bases left in between.

The chain has TRBV7-2 and TRBJ1-1; perhaps TRBD1 as D (5 bases). V lost 1 base and J lost 4, with 10 bases in between. The CDR3 consists of 14 residues. Germline values: CDR1 SGHTA, CDR2 FQGNSA. DNA of the CDR3: TGTGCCAGCAGCTTAGGTCTGGGGGGCACTGAAGCTTTCTTT. Protein sequence: CASSLGLGGTEAFF.

This chain links TRBV3-1 (or the pseudogene TRBV3-2) with TRBJ2-3; weak D call: TRBD2 (6 bases). Looked up from germline, CDR1 is LGHDT and CDR2 is YNNKEL (reference sequence). The V end lost 4 bases, the J end lost 2 bases, and 19 bases lay between the germline ends. CDR3 length equals 17 residues. As DNA, the CDR3 is TGTGCCAGCAGCCCTATAGGACGACTAGACACCACAGATACGCAGTATTTT. The encoded protein is CASSPIGRLDTTDTQYF.

The chain is built from TRBV7-2 and TRBJ1-1; the D gene is possibly TRBD1 (6 bases). This CDR3 has 15 amino acids. Germline lookup yields CDR1 SGHTA and CDR2 FQGNSA. V was trimmed by 3 bases and J by 0 bases, leaving 11 bases between them. The CDR3 spells CASSFAGGMNTEAFF. As DNA, the CDR3 is TGTGCCAGCAGCTTTGCGGGGGGCATGAACACTGAAGCTTTCTTT.

The chain employs TRBV5-6 and TRBJ2-7; no clear D. This CDR3 comprises 12 residues. V was shortened by 0 bases and J by 3 bases, with 4 bases between the two germline ends. Germline CDR1 and CDR2: SGHDT and YYEEEE. Here the CDR3 DNA reads TGTGCCAGCAGCTTGGCCAGCTACGAGCAGTACTTC. Amino acid sequence: CASSLASYEQYF.

This clone has a single count. J is TRBJ2-6 and V is TRBV5-6, with unresolved D. CDR3 length: 15 amino acids. V dropped 3 bases and J dropped 0 bases, with 7 bases sitting between them. Per the germline V gene, CDR1 is SGHDT and CDR2 is YYEEEE. In DNA form, the CDR3 reads TGTGCCAGCAGCTCGATGAGCTCTGGGGCCAACGTCCTGACTTTC. Its translation: CASSSMSSGANVLTF.

The chain couples TRBV10-1 to TRBJ1-1; TRBD1 matches at 7 bases. With V trimmed by 3 bases and J by 5 bases, 9 bases remained unmatched. Germline-derived CDR1 and CDR2 are WNHNN and SYGVQD (reference sequence). CDR3 length: 15 residues. The DNA of the CDR3 is TGCGCCAGCAGTGATTACCGGGACAGAGCGACTGAAGCTTTCTTT. Protein sequence: CASSDYRDRATEAFF.

The CDR3, as DNA: TGTGCCAGCAGCCAAGAGTGGAGACAGGGGTCGGATGAGCAGTTCTTC. This sequence encodes CASSQEWRQGSDEQFF. The chain has TRBV3-1 (or the pseudogene TRBV3-2) and TRBJ2-1; 8 positions agree with TRBD1. This CDR3 spans 16 amino acids. The germline gives CDR1 LGHDT, CDR2 YNNKEL (reference sequence). V shed 0 bases and J 8 bases; nucleotides not matched to a gene: 9.

The chain recombines TRBV3-1 (or the pseudogene TRBV3-2) with TRBJ2-7, with TRBD1 matching over 8 bases. Per germline, CDR1 LGHDT and CDR2 YNNKEL (reference sequence). The CDR3 sequence is 14 residues long. Germline trimming cut 3 bases from V and 5 bases from J; bases unmatched to any gene: 6. The CDR3 nucleotides are TGTGCCAGCAGCCATCTGGACAGGGCCCACGAGCAGTACTTC. Translation: CASSHLDRAHEQYF.

This chain joins TRBV19 and TRBJ1-4; 8 nucleotides align to TRBD1. J was trimmed by 6 bases and V by 4 bases; bases with no gene match: 7. Per the germline V gene, CDR1 is LNHDA and CDR2 is SQIVND (reference sequence). The CDR3 spans 15 residues. This CDR3 reads CASSKATGGDEKLFF. For the CDR3, the DNA is TGTGCCAGTAGTAAGGCCACAGGGGGAGATGAAAAACTGTTTTTT.

Details on this clone: One end of the junction is discordant with germline, which a read error may explain. The rearrangement joins TRBV2 to TRBJ1-4; D remains ambiguous. From germline, CDR1 is SNHLY and CDR2 FYNNEI. The length of the CDR3 is 15 residues. In DNA form, the CDR3 reads TGTGCCAGCAGGGAAGGAGGATGGGAGAATGAAAAACTGTTTTTT. Amino acids: CASREGGWENEKLFF.

This chain joins TRBV6-6 and TRBJ2-5, with no clear D. The CDR3 loop spans 14 amino acids. V lost 0 bases and J lost 5, with 10 bases in between. Germline CDR1 reads MNHNY; CDR2 reads SVGAGI (reference sequence). CDR3 in DNA: TGTGCCAGCAGTTACTCCTCGGTTCGGGAGACCCAGTACTTC. Translating it yields CASSYSSVRETQYF.

This clone turned up a few times. The chain carries TRBV4-1 and TRBJ1-1; 7 nucleotides match TRBD1. The CDR3 is made up of 15 amino acids. The ends lost 3 bases at V and 7 bases at J; junction bases unmatched: 11. Per the germline V gene, CDR1 is MGHRA and CDR2 is YSYEKL. The CDR3 DNA reads as TGCGCCAGCAGCCACCCGACAGGGCGAACACTTGAAGCTTTCTTT. Its protein product is CASSHPTGRTLEAFF.

This CDR3 reads CASRWQVNTEAFF. The CDR3 DNA is TGTGCCAGCAGGTGGCAGGTGAACACTGAAGCTTTCTTT. The rearrangement joins TRBV12-3 or TRBV12-4 to TRBJ1-1, with no clear D. This CDR3 is built from 13 residues. Between the trimmed V and J ends, which lost 6 bases and 0 bases, there was a span of 8 bases.

The chain carries TRBV18 and TRBJ2-7; D is possibly TRBD1 (5 bases). The CDR3 has 13 residues. CDR1 and CDR2 (germline): KGHSH, LQKENI. Between the trimmed V and J ends, which lost 3 bases and 4 bases, there was a span of 10 bases. CDR3 DNA: TGTGCCAGCTCACCCAACCGACAGTACGAGCAGTACTTC. It encodes CASSPNRQYEQYF.

The CDR3 here is CATSETTGRNQPQHF. CDR3 DNA: TGTGCCACCAGTGAGACGACAGGGAGGAATCAGCCCCAGCATTTT. The genes are TRBV24-1 and TRBJ1-5; 7 bases map to TRBD1. The CDR3 extends over 15 amino acids. CDR1 is KGHDR and CDR2 is SFDVKD in the germline V gene. Germline trimming cut 4 bases from V and 4 bases from J; bases unmatched to any gene: 6.

A remark on this clone: The germline gene is not matched at one end of the junction; a read error may be the cause. This chain connects TRBV20-1 to TRBJ1-6; D gene unclear. The CDR3 spans 11 residues. Germline-derived CDR1 and CDR2 are DFQATT and SNEGSKA (reference sequence). CDR3 bases: TGTCGTACAGCGGATAATTCACCCCTCCACTTT. It is translated as CRTADNSPLHF.

This sequence joins TRBV25-1 and TRBJ1-1; tentatively, D is TRBD1 (6 bases). CDR1 and CDR2 from the germline V gene are MGHDK and SYGVNS. The CDR3 runs 14 residues. Trimming took 5 bases from V and 3 from J, leaving 13 bases between them. This chain's CDR3 is CASSIQGSDTEAFF. The CDR3 DNA is TGTGCCAGCAGTATACAGGGTTCGGACACTGAAGCTTTCTTT.

The chain couples TRBV6-1 to TRBJ2-7; D is possibly TRBD2 (6 bases). The CDR3 has 14 amino acids. CDR1 and CDR2 (germline): MNHNS, SASEGT. Trimming took 3 bases from V and 7 from J, leaving 16 bases between them. As DNA, the CDR3 is TGTGCCAGCAGTGAGTTACTAGCCCCCCGGGAGCAGTACTTC. This gives the protein CASSELLAPREQYF.

The chain joins TRBV2 to TRBJ1-2; the D gene is possibly TRBD1 (6 bases). The CDR3 consists of 14 residues. Germline V lookup: CDR1 SNHLY, CDR2 FYNNEI. Trimming shortened V by 5 bases and J by 2 bases, and 12 bases separated the two germline ends. The CDR3 region has the DNA TGTGCCAGCAGTTCCCTCACAGGGAACTATGGCTACACCTTC. Amino acids: CASSSLTGNYGYTF.

The chain employs TRBV19 and TRBJ1-1; a weak D match, TRBD1 (5 bases). Germline loops: CDR1 LNHDA, CDR2 SQIVND (reference sequence). The CDR3 covers 14 residues. Trimming took off 1 base at V and 4 bases at J, with 10 bases between the two ends. This chain's CDR3 is CASSIGGRGTEAFF. CDR3 DNA sequence: TGTGCCAGTAGTATAGGGGGGAGGGGCACTGAAGCTTTCTTT.

The V and J genes are TRBV11-2 and TRBJ2-1; maybe TRBD2 (6 bases). Trimming left V 1 base short and J 4 bases short, with 17 bases between. Germline loops: CDR1 SGHAT, CDR2 FQNNGV. CDR3 length: 17 amino acids. CDR3: CASSLGASGGVYNEQFF. The CDR3, as DNA: TGTGCCAGCAGCTTAGGGGCTTCAGGCGGGGTATACAATGAGCAGTTCTTC.

The rearrangement joins TRBV19 to TRBJ1-2; D gene unclear. This CDR3 has 13 residues. Germline loops: CDR1 LNHDA, CDR2 SQIVND (reference sequence). The germline V and J ends were trimmed by 5 bases and 5 bases, with 12 bases remaining between them. The CDR3 region has the DNA TGTGCCAGTAGTGAGCAGGCCGGTTATGGCTACACCTTC. Amino acids: CASSEQAGYGYTF.

The chain has TRBV30 and TRBJ2-7; 10 bases line up with TRBD2. J lost 3 bases, V lost 4 bases, and 9 bases had no gene match. Looked up from germline, CDR1 is GTSNPN and CDR2 is SVGIG (reference sequence). CDR3 length: 15 amino acids. This chain's CDR3 is CAWTEASGGVYEQYF. CDR3 bases: TGTGCCTGGACTGAGGCTAGCGGGGGTGTCTACGAGCAGTACTTC.

This chain connects TRBV18 to TRBJ1-1; a weak D match, TRBD1 (6 bases). This CDR3 has 19 residues. V lost 2 bases and J 2 bases, leaving 24 bases between the germline ends. Germline CDR1 reads KGHSH; CDR2 reads LQKENI. CDR3 region: CASSPEEAILRGGNTEAFF. In DNA, the CDR3 is TGTGCCAGCTCACCAGAGGAGGCGATCCTAAGAGGGGGAAACACTGAAGCTTTCTTT.

The J gene is TRBJ1-1, the V gene TRBV7-9; D is ambiguous. V dropped 6 bases and J dropped 3 bases, with 11 bases sitting between them. Looked up from germline, CDR1 is SEHNR and CDR2 is FQNEAQ (reference sequence). The CDR3 has 13 residues. CDR3 protein: CASSFKGDTEAFF. As DNA, the CDR3 is TGTGCCAGCAGTTTCAAGGGAGACACTGAAGCTTTCTTT.

This clone was detected once. The chain links TRBV6-5 to TRBJ2-3, with a weak D call TRBD1 (5 bases). The CDR3 contains 13 residues. Trimming pared 9 bases from V and 2 bases from J, leaving 12 bases between. From germline, CDR1 is MNHEY and CDR2 SVGAGI. The CDR3 region has the DNA TGTGCCAGTAGCAGGGTTGTCACAGATACGCAGTATTTT. Translation gives CASSRVVTDTQYF.

The chain employs TRBV19 and TRBJ1-1, with TRBD1 identical over 7 bases. The germline gives CDR1 LNHDA, CDR2 SQIVND (reference sequence). The junction had 5 bases not matched to a gene; V was cut back by 7 bases and J by 6 bases. The CDR3 totals 12 residues. In DNA form, the CDR3 reads TGTGCCAGTACAAGGGGGCTCCCTGAAGCTTTCTTT. Amino acids: CASTRGLPEAFF.